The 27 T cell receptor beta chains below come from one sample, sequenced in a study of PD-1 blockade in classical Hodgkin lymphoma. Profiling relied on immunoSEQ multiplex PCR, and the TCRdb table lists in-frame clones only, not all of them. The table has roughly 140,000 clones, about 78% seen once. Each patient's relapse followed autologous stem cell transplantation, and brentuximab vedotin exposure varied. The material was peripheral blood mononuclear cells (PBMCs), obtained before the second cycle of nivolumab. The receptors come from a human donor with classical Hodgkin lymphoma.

The CDR3 DNA is TGTGCCTTTAGCGGCTACACCGGGGAGCTGTTTTTT. It specifies CAFSGYTGELFF. The J gene is TRBJ2-2, the V gene TRBV30, with a possible D match to TRBD2 (6 bases). V was cut by 7 bases and J by 3 bases, with 9 bases left in between. The CDR3 spans 12 residues. In germline, CDR1 is GTSNPN, CDR2 SVGIG (reference sequence).

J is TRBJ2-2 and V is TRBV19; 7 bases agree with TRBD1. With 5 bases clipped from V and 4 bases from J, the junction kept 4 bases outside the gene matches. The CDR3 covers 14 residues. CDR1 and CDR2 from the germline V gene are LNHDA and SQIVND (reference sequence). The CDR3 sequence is CASSYNRGTGELFF. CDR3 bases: TGTGCCAGTAGTTACAACAGGGGCACCGGGGAGCTGTTTTTT.

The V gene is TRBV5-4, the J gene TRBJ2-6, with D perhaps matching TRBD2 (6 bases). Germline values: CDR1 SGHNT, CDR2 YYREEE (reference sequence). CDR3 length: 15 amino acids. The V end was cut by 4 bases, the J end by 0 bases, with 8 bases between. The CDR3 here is CASSGGRSGANVLTF. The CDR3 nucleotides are TGTGCCAGCAGCGGAGGGCGCTCTGGGGCCAACGTCCTGACTTTC.

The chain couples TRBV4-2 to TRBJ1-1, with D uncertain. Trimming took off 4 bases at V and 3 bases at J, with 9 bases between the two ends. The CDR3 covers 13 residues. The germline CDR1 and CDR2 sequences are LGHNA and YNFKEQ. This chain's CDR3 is CASSRPGDTEAFF. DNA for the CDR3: TGTGCCAGCAGCCGCCCCGGGGACACTGAAGCTTTCTTT.

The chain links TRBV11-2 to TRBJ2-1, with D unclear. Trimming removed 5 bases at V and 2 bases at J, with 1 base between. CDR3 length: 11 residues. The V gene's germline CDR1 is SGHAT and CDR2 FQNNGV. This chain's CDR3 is CASSTYNEQFF. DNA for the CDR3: TGTGCCAGCAGCACCTACAATGAGCAGTTCTTC.

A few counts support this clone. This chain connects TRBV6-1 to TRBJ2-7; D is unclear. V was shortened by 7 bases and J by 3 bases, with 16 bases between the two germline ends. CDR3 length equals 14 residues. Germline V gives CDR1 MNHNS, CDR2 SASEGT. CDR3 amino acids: CASTYTQNGYEQYF. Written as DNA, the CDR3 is TGTGCCAGCACCTACACCCAGAATGGCTACGAGCAGTACTTC.

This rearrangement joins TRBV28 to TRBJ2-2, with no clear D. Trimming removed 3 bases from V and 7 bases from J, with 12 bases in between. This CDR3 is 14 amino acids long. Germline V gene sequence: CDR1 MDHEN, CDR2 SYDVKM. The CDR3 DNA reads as TGTGCCAGCAGTTTGGACCCCCCGGGCGGGGAGCTGTTTTTT. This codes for CASSLDPPGGELFF.

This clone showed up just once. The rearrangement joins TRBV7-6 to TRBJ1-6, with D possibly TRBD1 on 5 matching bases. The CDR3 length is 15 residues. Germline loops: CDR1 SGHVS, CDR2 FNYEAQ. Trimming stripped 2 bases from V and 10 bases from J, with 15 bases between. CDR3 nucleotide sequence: TGTGCCAGCAGCTTAAAAGGCAGGGAGGGCTCACCCCTCCACTTT. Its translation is CASSLKGREGSPLHF.

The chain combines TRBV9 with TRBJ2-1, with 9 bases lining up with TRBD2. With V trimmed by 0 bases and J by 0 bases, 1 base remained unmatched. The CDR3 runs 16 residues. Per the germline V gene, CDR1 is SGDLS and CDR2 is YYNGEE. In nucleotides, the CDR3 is TGTGCCAGCAGCGTAGGCGGGGGGGCCTCCTACAATGAGCAGTTCTTC. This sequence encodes CASSVGGGASYNEQFF.

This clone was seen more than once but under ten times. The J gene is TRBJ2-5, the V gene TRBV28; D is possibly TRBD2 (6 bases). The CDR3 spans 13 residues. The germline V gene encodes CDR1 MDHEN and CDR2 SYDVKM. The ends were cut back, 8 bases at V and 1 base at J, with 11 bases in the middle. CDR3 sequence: CASARETQETQYF. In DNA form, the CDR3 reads TGTGCCAGCGCCCGGGAGACCCAAGAGACCCAGTACTTC.

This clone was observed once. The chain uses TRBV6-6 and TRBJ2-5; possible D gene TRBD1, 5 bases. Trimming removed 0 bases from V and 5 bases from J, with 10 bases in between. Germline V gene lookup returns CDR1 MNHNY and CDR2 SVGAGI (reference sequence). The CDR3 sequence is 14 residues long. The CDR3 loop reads CASSYSQGLETQYF. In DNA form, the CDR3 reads TGTGCCAGCAGTTACTCTCAGGGCCTGGAGACCCAGTACTTC.

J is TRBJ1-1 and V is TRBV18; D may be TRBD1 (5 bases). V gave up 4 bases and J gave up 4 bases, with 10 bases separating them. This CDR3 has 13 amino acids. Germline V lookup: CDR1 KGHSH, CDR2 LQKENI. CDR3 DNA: TGTGCCAGCTCACGGAGGGGAGGCACTGAAGCTTTCTTT. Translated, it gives CASSRRGGTEAFF.

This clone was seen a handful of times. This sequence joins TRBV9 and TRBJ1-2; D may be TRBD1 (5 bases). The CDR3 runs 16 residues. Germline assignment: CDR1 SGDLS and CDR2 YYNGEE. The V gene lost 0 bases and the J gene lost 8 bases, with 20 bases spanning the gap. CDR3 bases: TGTGCCAGCAGCGTAGACGACTTCGGCAGGGTTAACGGCTACACCTTC. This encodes CASSVDDFGRVNGYTF.

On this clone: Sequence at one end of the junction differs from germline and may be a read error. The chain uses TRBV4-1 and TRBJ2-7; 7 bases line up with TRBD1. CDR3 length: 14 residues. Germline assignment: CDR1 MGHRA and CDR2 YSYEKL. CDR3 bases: TGCGCCAGCAGCCAAGAAGGATACCGGGACAGCCAGTCCTTC. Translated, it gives CASSQEGYRDSQSF.

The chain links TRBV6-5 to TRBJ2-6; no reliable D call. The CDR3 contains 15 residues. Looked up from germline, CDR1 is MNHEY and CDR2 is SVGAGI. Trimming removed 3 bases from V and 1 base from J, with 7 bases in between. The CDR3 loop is CASSYWSSGANVLTF. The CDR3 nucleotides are TGTGCCAGCAGTTATTGGAGTTCTGGGGCCAACGTCCTGACTTTC.

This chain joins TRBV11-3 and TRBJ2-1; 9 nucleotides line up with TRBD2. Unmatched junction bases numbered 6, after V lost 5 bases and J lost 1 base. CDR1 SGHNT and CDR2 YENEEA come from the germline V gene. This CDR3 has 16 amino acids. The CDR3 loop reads CASSPGSGRSYNEQFF. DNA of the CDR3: TGTGCCAGCAGCCCCGGGAGCGGGAGGTCCTACAATGAGCAGTTCTTC. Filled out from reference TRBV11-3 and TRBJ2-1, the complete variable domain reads EAGVVQSPRYKIIEKKQPVAFWCNPISGHNTLYWYLQNLGQGPELLIRYENEEAVDDSQLPKDRFSAERLKGVDSTLKIQPAELGDSAVYLCASSPGSGRSYNEQFFGPGTRLTVL.

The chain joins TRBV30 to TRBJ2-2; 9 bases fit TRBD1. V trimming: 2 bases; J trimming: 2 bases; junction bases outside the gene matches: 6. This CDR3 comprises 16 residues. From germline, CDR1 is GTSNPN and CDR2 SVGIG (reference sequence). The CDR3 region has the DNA TGTGCCTGGAGTCGAGGAACAGGGGGCAACACCGGGGAGCTGTTTTTT. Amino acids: CAWSRGTGGNTGELFF.

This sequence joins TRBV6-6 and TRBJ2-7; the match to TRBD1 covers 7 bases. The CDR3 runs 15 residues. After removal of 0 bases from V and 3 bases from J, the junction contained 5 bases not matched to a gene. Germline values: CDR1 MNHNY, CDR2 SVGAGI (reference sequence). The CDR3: CASSYSRTGIYEQYF. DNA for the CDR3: TGTGCCAGCAGTTACTCCCGGACAGGTATCTACGAGCAGTACTTC.

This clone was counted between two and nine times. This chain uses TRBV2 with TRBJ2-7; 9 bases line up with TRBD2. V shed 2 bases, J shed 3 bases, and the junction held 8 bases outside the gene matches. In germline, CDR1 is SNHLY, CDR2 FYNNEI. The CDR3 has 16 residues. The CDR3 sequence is CASSESPGTSSYEQYF. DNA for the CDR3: TGTGCCAGCAGTGAAAGCCCCGGGACTAGCAGCTACGAGCAGTACTTC.

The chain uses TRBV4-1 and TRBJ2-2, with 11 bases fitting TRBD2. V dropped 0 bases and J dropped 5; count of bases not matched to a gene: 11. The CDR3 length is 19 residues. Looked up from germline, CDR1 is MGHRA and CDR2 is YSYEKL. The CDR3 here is CASSQETFVGTSGTGELFF. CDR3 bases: TGCGCCAGCAGCCAAGAGACATTCGTCGGGACTAGCGGAACCGGGGAGCTGTTTTTT.

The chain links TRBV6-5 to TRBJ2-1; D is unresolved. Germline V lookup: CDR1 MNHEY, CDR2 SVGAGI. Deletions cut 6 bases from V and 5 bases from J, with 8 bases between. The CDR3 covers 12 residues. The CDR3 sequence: CASRSRNNEQFF. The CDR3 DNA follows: TGTGCCAGCAGAAGTAGGAACAATGAGCAGTTCTTC.

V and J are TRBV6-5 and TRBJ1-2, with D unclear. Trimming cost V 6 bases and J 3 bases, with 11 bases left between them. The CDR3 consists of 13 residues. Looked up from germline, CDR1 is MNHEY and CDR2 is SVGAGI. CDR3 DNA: TGTGCCAGCAGCCGCCGGAAGGACTATGGCTACACCTTC. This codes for CASSRRKDYGYTF.

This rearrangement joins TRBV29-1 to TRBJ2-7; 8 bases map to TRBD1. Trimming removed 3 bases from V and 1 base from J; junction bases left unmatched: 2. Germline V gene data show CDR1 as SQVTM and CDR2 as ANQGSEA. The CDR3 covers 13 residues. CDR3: CSVDTGGSYEQYF. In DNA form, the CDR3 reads TGCAGCGTTGATACAGGGGGTTCCTACGAGCAGTACTTC.

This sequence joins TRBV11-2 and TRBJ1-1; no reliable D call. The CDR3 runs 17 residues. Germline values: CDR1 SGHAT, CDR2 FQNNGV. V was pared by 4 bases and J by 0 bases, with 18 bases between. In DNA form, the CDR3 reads TGTGCCAGCAGCTCCCGAGATGGACGGCACATGAACACTGAAGCTTTCTTT. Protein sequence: CASSSRDGRHMNTEAFF.

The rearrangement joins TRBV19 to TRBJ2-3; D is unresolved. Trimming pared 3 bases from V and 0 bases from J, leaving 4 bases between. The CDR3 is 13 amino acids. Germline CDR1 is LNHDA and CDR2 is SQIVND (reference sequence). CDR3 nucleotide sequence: TGTGCCAGTAGTATTCAGAGCACAGATACGCAGTATTTT. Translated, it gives CASSIQSTDTQYF.

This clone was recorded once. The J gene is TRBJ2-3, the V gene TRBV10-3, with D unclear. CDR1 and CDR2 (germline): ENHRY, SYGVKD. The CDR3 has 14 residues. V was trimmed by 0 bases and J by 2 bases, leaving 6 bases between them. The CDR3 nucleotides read TGTGCCATCAGTGAGTCAAGATACACAGATACGCAGTATTTT. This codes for CAISESRYTDTQYF.

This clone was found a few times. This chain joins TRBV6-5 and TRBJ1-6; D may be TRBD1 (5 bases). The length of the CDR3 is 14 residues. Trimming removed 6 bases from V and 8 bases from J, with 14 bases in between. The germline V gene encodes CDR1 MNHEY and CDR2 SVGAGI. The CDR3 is CASRLVGGDSPLHF. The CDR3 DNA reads TGTGCCAGCAGATTGGTCGGGGGGGATTCACCCCTCCACTTT.